This T cell receptor beta chain was documented in a study of T cells expressing NK-cell markers. Study information: Obtained from sorted CD3+CD56+NKG2C+, CD3+CD56+NKG2C- and CD3+CD56-NKG2C+ T cells were the TCR beta repertoires.

There are 14 residues in the CDR3. Germline V gene sequence: CDR1 MGHRA, CDR2 YSYEKL. The authors generated TCR beta cDNA through 5'RACE template switching with UMIs. TCRdb reprocessed the 5' RACE reads, keeping one entry per CDR3 protein, no DNA. In total, the table holds about 180,000 distinct CDR3 sequences. The sequenced sample was blood T cells: a sorted CD56 or NKG2C T cell subset, CD4+ or CD8+ T cells, or bulk PBMC T cells (not recorded which). This TCR derives from a woman between 18 and 70 years old in good health. This rearrangement joins TRBV4-1 to TRBJ2-7; TCRdb lists TRBD2, though no DNA is available to test this call. The CDR3 loop is CASSQEWREREQYF.